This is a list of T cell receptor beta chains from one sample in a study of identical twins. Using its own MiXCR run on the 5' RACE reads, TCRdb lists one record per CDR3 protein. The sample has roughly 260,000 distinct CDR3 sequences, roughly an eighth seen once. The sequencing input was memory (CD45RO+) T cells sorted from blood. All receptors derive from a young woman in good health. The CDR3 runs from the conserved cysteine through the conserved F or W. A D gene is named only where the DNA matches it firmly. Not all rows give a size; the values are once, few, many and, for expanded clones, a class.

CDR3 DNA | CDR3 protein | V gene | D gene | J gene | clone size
TGTGCCACCATCCGGGGGGGCGACTCCTACAATGAGCAGTTCTTC | CATIRGGDSYNEQFF | TRBV15 | TRBD2 | TRBJ2-1 | NA
TGTGCCAGCAGACCACGCCGGGACCAGCCCCAGCATTTT | CASRPRRDQPQHF | TRBV7-9 | NA | TRBJ1-5 | few
TGCAGTGCTACCAGCGGGAGTTTCTACGAGCAGTACTTC | CSATSGSFYEQYF | TRBV20-1 | TRBD2 | TRBJ2-7 | many
TGCGCCAGCAGCCAAGGCTGGACAGGGGAATACGAGCAGTACTTC | CASSQGWTGEYEQYF | TRBV4-1 | TRBD1 | TRBJ2-7 | few
TGCAGCGACGACAGGGCTTTCTTT | CSDDRAFF | TRBV29-1 | NA | TRBJ1-1 | NA
TGCAGTGGAGGGGGGCGCGGGGAAGAGACCCAGTACTTC | CSGGGRGEETQYF | TRBV20-1 | NA | TRBJ2-5 | NA
TGTGCCAGCAGTCCCCAGGGGGAGATCGGGGAGCTGTTTTTT | CASSPQGEIGELFF | TRBV12-3/TRBV12-4 | TRBD1 | TRBJ2-2 | few
TGTGCCAGCAGCGTAGCGGGGGGCCTCTCCTACAATGAGCAGTTCTTC | CASSVAGGLSYNEQFF | TRBV2 | TRBD2 | TRBJ2-1 | NA
TGTGCCAGCAGATTGCAGTCCTACGAGCAGTACTTC | CASRLQSYEQYF | TRBV6-2/TRBV6-3 | NA | TRBJ2-7 | NA
TGTGCCAGCAGCCGCCCTTGGGGGTCGAACACCGGGGAGCTGTTTTTT | CASSRPWGSNTGELFF | TRBV11-2 | NA | TRBJ2-2 | few
TGTGCCAGCAGCTTCAGACAGGTCAACAATTCACCCCTCCACTTT | CASSFRQVNNSPLHF | TRBV11-2 | NA | TRBJ1-6 | few
TGCAGTGCTAGAGTGGCGGGTAACTATAATTCACCCCTCCACTTT | CSARVAGNYNSPLHF | TRBV20-1 | NA | TRBJ1-6 | NA
TGCAGTGCTAGAGATCTGGGACTAGCGGGAGGGCTTGCCTACGAGCAGTACTTC | CSARDLGLAGGLAYEQYF | TRBV20-1 | TRBD2 | TRBJ2-7 | NA
TGTGCCAGCAGTGAATTAGACGGGGGATCCGAGACCCAGTACTTC | CASSELDGGSETQYF | TRBV25-1 | NA | TRBJ2-5 | NA